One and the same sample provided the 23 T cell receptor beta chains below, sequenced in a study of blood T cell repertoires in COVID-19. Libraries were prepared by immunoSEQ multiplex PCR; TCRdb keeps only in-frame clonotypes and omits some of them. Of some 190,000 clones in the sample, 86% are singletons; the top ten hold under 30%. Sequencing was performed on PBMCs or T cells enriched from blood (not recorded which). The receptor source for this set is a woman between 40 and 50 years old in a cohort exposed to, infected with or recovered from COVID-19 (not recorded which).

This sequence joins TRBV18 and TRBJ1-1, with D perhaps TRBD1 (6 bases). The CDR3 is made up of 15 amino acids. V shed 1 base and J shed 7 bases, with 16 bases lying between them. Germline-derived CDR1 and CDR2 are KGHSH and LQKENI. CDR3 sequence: CASSPLDFRGREAFF. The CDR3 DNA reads TGTGCCAGCTCACCACTGGACTTCAGGGGTCGTGAAGCTTTCTTT.

CDR3 amino acids: CASSVESGLRGYTF. The DNA for the CDR3 is TGTGCCAGCAGCGTAGAATCGGGGTTGAGGGGCTACACCTTC. The V and J genes are TRBV9 and TRBJ1-2; D gene unclear. V was shortened by 0 bases and J by 8 bases, with 14 bases between the two germline ends. Germline CDR1 is SGDLS and CDR2 is YYNGEE. CDR3 length: 14 amino acids.

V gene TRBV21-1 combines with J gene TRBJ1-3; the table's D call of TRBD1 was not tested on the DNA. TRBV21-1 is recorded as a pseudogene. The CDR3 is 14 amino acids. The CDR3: CASRSRGSGNTIYF. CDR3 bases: TGTGCCAGCAGATCAAGGGGGTCTGGAAACACCATATATTTT.

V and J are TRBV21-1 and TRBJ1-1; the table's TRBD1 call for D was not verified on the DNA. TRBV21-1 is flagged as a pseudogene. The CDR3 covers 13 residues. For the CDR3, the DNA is TGTGCCAGCATCACCCTACCAGGGACTGAAGCTTTCTTT. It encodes CASITLPGTEAFF.

CDR3 sequence: CASSFGTGGGQPQHF. The DNA for the CDR3 is TGTGCCAGCAGCTTTGGGACAGGGGGGGGACAGCCCCAGCATTTT. The chain employs TRBV7-8 and TRBJ1-5, with 11 bases fitting TRBD1. The V gene's germline CDR1 is SGHVS and CDR2 FQNEAQ. Trimming cost V 3 bases and J 7 bases; bases outside gene matches: 5. CDR3 size: 15 residues.

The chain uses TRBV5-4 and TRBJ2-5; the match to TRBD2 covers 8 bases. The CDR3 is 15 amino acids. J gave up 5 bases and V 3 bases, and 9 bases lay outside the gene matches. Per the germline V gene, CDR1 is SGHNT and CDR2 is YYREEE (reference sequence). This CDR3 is CASSSAGGAGETQYF. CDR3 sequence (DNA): TGTGCCAGCAGCTCGGCCGGGGGGGCGGGGGAGACCCAGTACTTC.

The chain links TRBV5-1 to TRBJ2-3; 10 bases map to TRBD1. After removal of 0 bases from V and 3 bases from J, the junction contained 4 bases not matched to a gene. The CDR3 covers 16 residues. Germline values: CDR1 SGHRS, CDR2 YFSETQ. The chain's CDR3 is CASSLAGTGVTDTQYF. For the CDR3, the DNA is TGCGCCAGCAGCTTGGCCGGGACAGGGGTAACAGATACGCAGTATTTT.

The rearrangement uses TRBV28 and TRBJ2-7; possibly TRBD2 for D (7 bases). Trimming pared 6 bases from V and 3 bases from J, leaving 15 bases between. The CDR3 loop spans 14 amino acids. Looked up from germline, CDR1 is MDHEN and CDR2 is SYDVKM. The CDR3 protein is CASSNGGGGYEQYF. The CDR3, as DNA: TGTGCCAGCAGCAATGGGGGAGGGGGCTACGAGCAGTACTTC.

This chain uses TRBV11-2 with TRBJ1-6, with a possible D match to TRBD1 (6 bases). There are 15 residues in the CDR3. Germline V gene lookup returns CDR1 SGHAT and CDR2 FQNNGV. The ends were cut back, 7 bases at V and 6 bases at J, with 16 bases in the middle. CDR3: CASTRLTGSNSPLHF. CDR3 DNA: TGTGCCAGCACCCGGCTTACAGGGTCTAATTCACCCCTCCACTTT.

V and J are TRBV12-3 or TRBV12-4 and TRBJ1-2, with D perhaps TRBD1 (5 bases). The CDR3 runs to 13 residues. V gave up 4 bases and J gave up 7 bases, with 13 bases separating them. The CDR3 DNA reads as TGTGCCAGCAGTTCGGCAGGGCTCGGTGGCTACACCTTC. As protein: CASSSAGLGGYTF.

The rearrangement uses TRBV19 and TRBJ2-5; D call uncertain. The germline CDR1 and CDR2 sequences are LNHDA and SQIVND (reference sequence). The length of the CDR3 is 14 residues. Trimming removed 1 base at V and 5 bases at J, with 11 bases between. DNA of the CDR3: TGTGCCAGTAGTATAGGAGCCCTCGGGGAGACCCAGTACTTC. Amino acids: CASSIGALGETQYF.

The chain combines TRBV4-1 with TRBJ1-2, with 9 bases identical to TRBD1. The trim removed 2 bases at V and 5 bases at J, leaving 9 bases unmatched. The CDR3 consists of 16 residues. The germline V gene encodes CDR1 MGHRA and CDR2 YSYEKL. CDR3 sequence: CASSQRRGQGVYGYTF. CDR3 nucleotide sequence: TGCGCCAGCAGCCAAAGAAGGGGACAGGGAGTTTATGGCTACACCTTC.

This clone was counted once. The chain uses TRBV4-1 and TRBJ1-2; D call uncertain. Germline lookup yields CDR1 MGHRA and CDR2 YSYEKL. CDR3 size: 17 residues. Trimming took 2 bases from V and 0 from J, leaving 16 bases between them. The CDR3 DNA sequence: TGCGCCAGCAGCCAAAACATTCGGGGTTTAGCTAACTATGGCTACACCTTC. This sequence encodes CASSQNIRGLANYGYTF.

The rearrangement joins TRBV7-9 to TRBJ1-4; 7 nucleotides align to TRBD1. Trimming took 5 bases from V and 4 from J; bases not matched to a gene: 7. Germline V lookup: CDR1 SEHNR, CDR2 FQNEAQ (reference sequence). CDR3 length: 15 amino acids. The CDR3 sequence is CASSGRDSHNEKLFF. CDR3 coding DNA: TGTGCCAGCAGCGGAAGGGACAGCCATAATGAAAAACTGTTTTTT. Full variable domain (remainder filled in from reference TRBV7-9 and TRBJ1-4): DTGVSQNPRHKITKRGQNVTFRCDPISEHNRLYWYRQTLGQGPEFLTYFQNEAQLEKSRLLSDRFSAERPKGSFSTLEIQRTEQGDSAMYLCASSGRDSHNEKLFFGSGTQLSVL.

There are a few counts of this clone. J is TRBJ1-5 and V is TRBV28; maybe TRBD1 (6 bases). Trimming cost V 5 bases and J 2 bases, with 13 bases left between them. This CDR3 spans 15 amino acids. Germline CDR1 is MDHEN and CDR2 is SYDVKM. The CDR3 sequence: CASSKTGRGNQPQHF. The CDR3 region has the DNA TGTGCCAGCAGTAAAACAGGGAGAGGCAATCAGCCCCAGCATTTT.

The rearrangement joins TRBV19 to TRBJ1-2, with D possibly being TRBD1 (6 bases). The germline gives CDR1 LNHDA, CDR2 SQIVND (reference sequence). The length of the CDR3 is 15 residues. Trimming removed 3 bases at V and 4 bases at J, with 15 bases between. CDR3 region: CASSIRGGSGYGYTF. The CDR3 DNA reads TGTGCCAGTAGTATCCGGGGGGGCAGCGGCTATGGCTACACCTTC.

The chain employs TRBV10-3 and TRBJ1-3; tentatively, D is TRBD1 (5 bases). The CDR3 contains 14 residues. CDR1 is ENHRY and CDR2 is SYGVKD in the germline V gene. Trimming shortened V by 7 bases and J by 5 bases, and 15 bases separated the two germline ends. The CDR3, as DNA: TGTGCCATCACCCCCGGGGGACGAAGAAACACCATATATTTT. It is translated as CAITPGGRRNTIYF.

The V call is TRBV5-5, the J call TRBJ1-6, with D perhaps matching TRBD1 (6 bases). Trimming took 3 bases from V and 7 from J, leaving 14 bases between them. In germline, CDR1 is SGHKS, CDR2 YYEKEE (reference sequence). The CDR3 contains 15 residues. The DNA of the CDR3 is TGTGCCAGCAGCTACCCCCCGGACAGCAATTCACCCCTCCACTTT. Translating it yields CASSYPPDSNSPLHF.

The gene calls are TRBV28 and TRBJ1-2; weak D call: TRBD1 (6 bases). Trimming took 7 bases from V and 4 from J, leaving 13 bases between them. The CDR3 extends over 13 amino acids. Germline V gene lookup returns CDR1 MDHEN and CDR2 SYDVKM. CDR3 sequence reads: CASTQRGGYGYTF. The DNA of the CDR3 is TGTGCCAGCACCCAAAGGGGGGGCTATGGCTACACCTTC.

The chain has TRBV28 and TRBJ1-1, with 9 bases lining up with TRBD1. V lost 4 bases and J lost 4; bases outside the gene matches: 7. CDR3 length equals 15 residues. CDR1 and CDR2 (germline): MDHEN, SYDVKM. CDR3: CASSSETGGLTEAFF. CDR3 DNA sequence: TGTGCCAGCAGTTCAGAAACAGGGGGCCTCACTGAAGCTTTCTTT.

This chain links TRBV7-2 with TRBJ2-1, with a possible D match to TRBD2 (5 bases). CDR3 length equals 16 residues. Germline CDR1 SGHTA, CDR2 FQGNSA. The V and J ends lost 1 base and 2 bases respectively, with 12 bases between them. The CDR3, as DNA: TGTGCCAGCAGCTTAGGAGGGCCCTCCACCTACAATGAGCAGTTCTTC. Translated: CASSLGGPSTYNEQFF. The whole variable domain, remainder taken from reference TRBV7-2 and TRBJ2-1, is GAGVSQSPSNKVTEKGKDVELRCDPISGHTALYWYRQSLGQGLEFLIYFQGNSAPDKSGLPSDRFSAERTGGSVSTLTIQRTQQEDSAVYLCASSLGGPSTYNEQFFGPGTRLTVL.

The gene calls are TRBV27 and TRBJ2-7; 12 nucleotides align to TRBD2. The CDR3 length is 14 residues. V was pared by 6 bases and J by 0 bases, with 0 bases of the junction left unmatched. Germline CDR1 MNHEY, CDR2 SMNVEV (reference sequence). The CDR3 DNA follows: TGTGCCAGCAGGACTAGCGGGGGCTCCTACGAGCAGTACTTC. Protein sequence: CASRTSGGSYEQYF.

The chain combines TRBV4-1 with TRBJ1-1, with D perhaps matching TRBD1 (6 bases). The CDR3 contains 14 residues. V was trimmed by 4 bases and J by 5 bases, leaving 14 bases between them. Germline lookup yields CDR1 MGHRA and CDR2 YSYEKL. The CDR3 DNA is TGCGCCAGCAGCCCTGCAGGAAGGGGGACTGAAGCTTTCTTT. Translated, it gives CASSPAGRGTEAFF.